This T cell receptor beta chain emerged from a study of T-cell reconstitution after alpha-beta-depleted transplantation in children. V lost 5 bases to trimming and J lost 2 bases; unmatched junction nucleotides: 6. This CDR3 spans 15 amino acids. The germline V gene has CDR1 SGHTA and CDR2 FQGNSA. For TCRbeta, the library was prepared with unique molecular identifiers. Each CDR3 protein gets one entry after TCRdb re-called the PCR reads with MiXCR. This table has some 240,000 distinct CDR3 sequences, more than 10% appearing once. The table lists this clonotype with many counts. The origin of this receptor is a human donor who donated a stem cell graft to a child with acute lymphoblastic leukemia. This sequence joins TRBV7-2 and TRBJ2-7; TRBD2 matches at 10 bases. The source was PBMCs from the stem cell graft donor, collected from the stem cell graft. The CDR3 loop is CASSVSSGGAYEQYF. The CDR3 DNA reads TGTGCCAGCAGCGTCTCCAGCGGGGGGGCCTACGAGCAGTACTTC. The full variable domain, completed using reference TRBV7-2 and TRBJ2-7, is GAGVSQSPSNKVTEKGKDVELRCDPISGHTALYWYRQSLGQGLEFLIYFQGNSAPDKSGLPSDRFSAERTGGSVSTLTIQRTQQEDSAVYLCASSVSSGGAYEQYFGPGTRLTVT.